Listed below are T cell receptor beta chains from one sample, sequenced in a study of blood T cell repertoires in COVID-19. This table comes from immunoSEQ multiplex PCR, and its TCRdb copy is limited to in-frame clones, with some not included. Among 300,000 to 350,000 clones listed, approximately 90% were seen once. The sample taken for sequencing was peripheral blood. The origin of the receptors is a woman in her 30s with COVID-19, enrolled during active disease. Each CDR3 is given without its conserved first and last residue.

TRBV19,ASSDSGGAFNEQF
TRBV11-2,ASRRAGGPRDTQY
TRBV5-5,ASSGTGTSAYNEQF
TRBV5-6,ASSLMSTRGDEQF
TRBV11-3,ASSGQGSYNEQF
TRBV4-3,ASSQAHRREAGTEAF
TRBV12-3/TRBV12-4,ASSYRLPYEQY
TRBV14,ASSQWGQGMNTEAF
TRBV11-3,ASSADRAPLGEQY
TRBV9,ASSKSPKTGELF
TRBV5-1,ASSLTEGGEVADTQY
TRBV7-9,ASSTGGRNQPQH
TRBV6-1,ASSESYSNQPQH
TRBV7-2,ASSLVIGENSPLH
TRBV27,ASSPGAAATREAF
TRBV9,ASGEGSHSGNTIY
TRBV9,ASSVLASGELF
TRBV4-1,ASSPGQGPGNEQF
TRBV4-3,ASSQVGRGPESSGNTIY
TRBV25-1,ASSRGGAYNEQF
TRBV27,ASSSGPSGSPLH
TRBV4-2,ASSQDLGTGSAQH
TRBV6-5,ASSYSGATNEKLF
TRBV7-9,ASSNRQGLATNEKLF
TRBV2,ASSAGLAGGLFEQF